These 30 T cell receptor beta chains originate from one sample sequenced in a study of cytomegalovirus exposure and HLA in healthy donors. TCRdb's table, derived via immunoSEQ multiplex PCR, lists solely in-frame clones and lacks some. The profile shows about 220,000 clones, roughly 83% of them singletons. The sequenced sample consisted of PBMCs. These receptors were obtained from a woman in her thirties in good health and CMV-seropositive.

This chain connects TRBV15 to TRBJ1-2, with 7 bases identical to TRBD1. The CDR3 has 15 residues. The V gene's germline CDR1 is LNHNV and CDR2 YYDKDF (reference sequence). The junction had 8 bases not matched to a gene; V was cut back by 3 bases and J by 4 bases. The CDR3 region is CATSSRLDRSYGYTF. CDR3 in DNA: TGTGCCACCAGCAGTCGTTTGGACAGGTCCTATGGCTACACCTTC.

The chain is built from TRBV29-1 and TRBJ1-2; TRBD1 might be the D (6 bases). The CDR3 runs 14 residues. Deletions cut 4 bases from V and 2 bases from J, with 14 bases between. Germline V gene lookup returns CDR1 SQVTM and CDR2 ANQGSEA. The DNA of the CDR3 is TGCAGCGTTGCGGGGGGCACAGTGAACTATGGCTACACCTTC. Translation gives CSVAGGTVNYGYTF.

The chain joins TRBV6-5 to TRBJ2-7, with D maybe TRBD2 (6 bases). Trimming removed 0 bases at V and 2 bases at J, with 8 bases between. Germline V gene data show CDR1 as MNHEY and CDR2 as SVGAGI. This CDR3 has 14 residues. CDR3 in amino acids: CASSYSAGPYEQYF. The CDR3 DNA is TGTGCCAGCAGTTACTCCGCGGGGCCCTACGAGCAGTACTTC.

The chain links TRBV29-1 to TRBJ2-1, with D unresolved. CDR3 length: 12 amino acids. V was pared by 3 bases and J by 6 bases, with 9 bases between. Germline CDR1 is SQVTM and CDR2 is ANQGSEA. For the CDR3, the DNA is TGCAGCGTTGAGGTACGGCGCAATGAGCAGTTCTTC. Residues: CSVEVRRNEQFF.

The rearrangement links TRBV18 to TRBJ2-7; 7 bases fit TRBD1. With 2 bases clipped from V and 4 bases from J, the junction kept 8 bases outside the gene matches. The germline V gene has CDR1 KGHSH and CDR2 LQKENI. The CDR3 is 15 amino acids. This CDR3 is CASSPFSTGEYEQYF. CDR3 bases: TGTGCCAGCTCACCATTCTCAACAGGGGAGTACGAGCAGTACTTC.

The chain uses TRBV5-6 and TRBJ2-7; possible D gene TRBD2, 5 bases. V was pared by 4 bases and J by 2 bases, with 10 bases between. CDR3 size: 13 residues. The germline V gene has CDR1 SGHDT and CDR2 YYEEEE. The chain's CDR3 is CASSPGITYEQYF. CDR3 DNA: TGTGCCAGCAGCCCCGGGATTACCTACGAGCAGTACTTC.

This rearrangement joins TRBV5-1 to TRBJ2-3; no firm D call. Per germline, CDR1 SGHRS and CDR2 YFSETQ. CDR3 size: 16 residues. Trimming cost V 4 bases and J 1 base, with 16 bases left between them. The CDR3 is CASSPLFQQGTDTQYF. CDR3 DNA: TGCGCCAGCAGCCCGCTTTTCCAGCAGGGCACAGATACGCAGTATTTT.

The rearrangement joins TRBV6-1 to TRBJ2-1; 11 bases line up with TRBD2. CDR3 length equals 13 residues. The germline gives CDR1 MNHNS, CDR2 SASEGT. Trimming at V came to 6 bases and at J to 13 bases, leaving 8 bases not matched to a gene. This chain's CDR3 is CASRASGRLPQFF. In DNA, the CDR3 is TGTGCCAGCAGGGCTAGCGGGAGGCTCCCTCAGTTCTTC.

This clone was detected only once. The genes are TRBV2 and TRBJ1-2; no firm D call. The germline V gene encodes CDR1 SNHLY and CDR2 FYNNEI. This CDR3 is built from 11 residues. V was pared by 2 bases and J by 8 bases, with 6 bases between. The CDR3 region is CASSEPQGYTF. The CDR3 coding sequence is TGTGCCAGCAGTGAACCCCAGGGCTACACCTTC.

The V gene is TRBV5-1, the J gene TRBJ2-3; 8 bases line up with TRBD2. The CDR3 has 16 amino acids. Looked up from germline, CDR1 is SGHRS and CDR2 is YFSETQ. The junction had 5 bases not matched to a gene; V was cut back by 0 bases and J by 2 bases. CDR3 protein: CASSLGAGGPTDTQYF. CDR3 sequence (DNA): TGCGCCAGCAGCTTGGGGGCGGGAGGCCCCACAGATACGCAGTATTTT.

This clone was seen a few times. The chain links TRBV6-5 to TRBJ2-7; 12 bases match TRBD2. This CDR3 is 16 amino acids long. From germline, CDR1 is MNHEY and CDR2 SVGAGI. With 2 bases clipped from V and 4 bases from J, the junction kept 6 bases outside the gene matches. The CDR3 protein is CASSYRSSGRGYEQYF. The CDR3, as DNA: TGTGCCAGCAGTTACAGGTCTAGCGGGAGGGGGTACGAGCAGTACTTC.

The chain carries TRBV9 and TRBJ2-2; perhaps TRBD1 as D (5 bases). The CDR3 runs to 16 residues. Germline assignment: CDR1 SGDLS and CDR2 YYNGEE. Trimming took 0 bases from V and 0 from J, leaving 9 bases between them. The CDR3 protein is CASSVGPGSNTGELFF. The CDR3 DNA follows: TGTGCCAGCAGCGTAGGCCCAGGGTCGAACACCGGGGAGCTGTTTTTT.

Concerning this clone: At one end, the junction sequence differs from germline, possibly due to a read error. V and J are TRBV7-7 and TRBJ2-5, with D unresolved. This CDR3 is built from 15 residues. CDR1 and CDR2 from the germline V gene are SSHAT and FNYEAQ (reference sequence). The CDR3: CASSLTTGVQETQYF. CDR3 nucleotide sequence: TGTGCTAGCAGCTTAACAACGGGTGTGCAAGAGACCCAGTACTTC.

The chain links TRBV5-4 to TRBJ2-7, with 7 bases matching TRBD2. CDR1 and CDR2 (germline): SGHNT, YYREEE (reference sequence). J was trimmed by 6 bases and V by 4 bases; bases with no gene match: 7. This CDR3 has 13 residues. The CDR3 DNA is TGTGCCAGCAGCCGTGCGGGGGTGGGCGAGCAGTACTTC. Translating gives CASSRAGVGEQYF. Full variable domain (rest looked up from reference TRBV5-4 and TRBJ2-7): ETGVTQSPTHLIKTRGQQVTLRCSSQSGHNTVSWYQQALGQGPQFIFQYYREEENGRGNFPPRFSGLQFPNYSSELNVNALELDDSALYLCASSRAGVGEQYFGPGTRLTVT.

This clone was seen only a few times. This chain links TRBV25-1 with TRBJ2-1; D ambiguous. Germline-derived CDR1 and CDR2 are MGHDK and SYGVNS. The CDR3 is made up of 10 amino acids. Between the trimmed V and J ends, which lost 4 bases and 10 bases, there was a span of 5 bases. The CDR3 DNA is TGTGCCAGCAGTGGGCGGGAGCAGTTCTTC. It is translated as CASSGREQFF.

This clone appeared a few times. The chain combines TRBV20-1 with TRBJ1-1; D remains ambiguous. CDR1 is DFQATT and CDR2 is SNEGSKA in the germline V gene (reference sequence). V was clipped by 5 bases and J by 4 bases, with 8 bases between them. The CDR3 has 11 amino acids. The CDR3 region is CSADGATEAFF. In DNA, the CDR3 is TGCAGTGCTGACGGTGCCACTGAAGCTTTCTTT.

The chain employs TRBV10-3 and TRBJ2-1; D is possibly TRBD1 or TRBD2 (6 bases each). CDR3 size: 12 residues. The ends were cut back, 10 bases at V and 9 bases at J, with 16 bases in the middle. CDR1 and CDR2 (germline): ENHRY, SYGVKD. CDR3 nucleotides: TGTGCCACCGTAGGGGGGATTGGTGAGCAGTTCTTC. The encoded protein is CATVGGIGEQFF.

The V call is TRBV7-3, the J call TRBJ2-7, with D tentatively TRBD1 or TRBD2 (5 bases each). Trimming shortened V by 1 base and J by 5 bases, and 12 bases separated the two germline ends. This CDR3 spans 14 amino acids. Germline assignment: CDR1 SGHTA and CDR2 FQGTGA. The CDR3 DNA reads as TGTGCCAGCAGCTTAAGTGGGGGACGAGACGAGCAGTACTTC. Its protein product is CASSLSGGRDEQYF.

The DNA of the CDR3 is TGTGCCAGCAGCCCGTCCGGAGTGGGGGGGGCTGGTGACGAGCAGTACTTC. It encodes CASSPSGVGGAGDEQYF. The rearrangement joins TRBV9 to TRBJ2-7; a weak D match, TRBD2 (7 bases). V was pared by 4 bases and J by 5 bases, with 25 bases between. This CDR3 is 17 amino acids long. Germline CDR1 is SGDLS and CDR2 is YYNGEE.

The rearrangement uses TRBV5-1 and TRBJ2-1; the match to TRBD2 covers 7 bases. The CDR3 covers 15 residues. Germline CDR1 is SGHRS and CDR2 is YFSETQ. J lost 7 bases, V lost 4 bases, and 11 bases had no gene match. The CDR3: CASSTDLTLANEQFF. In DNA form, the CDR3 reads TGCGCCAGCAGCACGGACCTAACACTAGCGAATGAGCAGTTCTTC.

The rearrangement uses TRBV4-3 and TRBJ2-3; 9 bases align to TRBD1. Unmatched junction bases numbered 3, after V lost 3 bases and J lost 5 bases. This CDR3 region has 14 residues. Germline V gene sequence: CDR1 LGHNA, CDR2 YSLEER. The CDR3 nucleotides read TGCGCCAGCAGCCAGGGGACAGGGTTAGATACGCAGTATTTT. Its translation: CASSQGTGLDTQYF.

CDR3 residues: CASSLIMDYEQYF. In DNA form, the CDR3 reads TGCGCCAGCAGCTTGATAATGGACTACGAGCAGTACTTC. V and J are TRBV5-1 and TRBJ2-7; D gene ambiguous. CDR1 and CDR2 (germline): SGHRS, YFSETQ. The V end was cut by 1 base, the J end by 3 bases, with 8 bases between. CDR3 size: 13 residues.

The chain carries TRBV2 and TRBJ2-1, with D possibly matching TRBD1 (5 bases). Trimming removed 6 bases at V and 6 bases at J, with 15 bases between. The CDR3 is 14 residues long. Germline V gene data show CDR1 as SNHLY and CDR2 as FYNNEI. In nucleotides, the CDR3 is TGTGCCAGCAGCGACACGACAGTTGCCAATGAGCAGTTCTTC. Its translation is CASSDTTVANEQFF. Full variable domain (remainder filled in from reference TRBV2 and TRBJ2-1): EPEVTQTPSHQVTQMGQEVILRCVPISNHLYFYWYRQILGQKVEFLVSFYNNEISEKSEIFDDQFSVERPDGSNFTLKIRSTKLEDSAMYFCASSDTTVANEQFFGPGTRLTVL.

This sequence joins TRBV11-2 and TRBJ1-2; TRBD1 matches at 8 bases. Per germline, CDR1 SGHAT and CDR2 FQNNGV. J gave up 6 bases and V 6 bases, and 6 bases lay outside the gene matches. The CDR3 contains 13 residues. DNA of the CDR3: TGTGCCAGCAGTCGGGCAGGGGGCAATGGCTACACCTTC. It translates to CASSRAGGNGYTF.

This clone occurred a few times. The CDR3: CSVVSGSWDEQFF. For the CDR3, the DNA is TGCAGCGTTGTTAGCGGGAGTTGGGATGAGCAGTTCTTC. The chain is built from TRBV29-1 and TRBJ2-1, with 9 bases lining up with TRBD2. V was clipped by 4 bases and J by 8 bases; unmatched bases: 6. The CDR3 consists of 13 residues. The germline gives CDR1 SQVTM, CDR2 ANQGSEA.

The rearrangement joins TRBV5-1 to TRBJ2-5, with D possibly being TRBD2 (6 bases). Trimming left V 1 base short and J 3 bases short, with 13 bases between. This CDR3 contains 15 residues. Germline V CDR1 and CDR2: SGHRS, YFSETQ. Written as DNA, the CDR3 is TGCGCCAGCAGCTTGTTCCAGGGAGGAAAAGAGACCCAGTACTTC. It is translated as CASSLFQGGKETQYF.

In its sample, this clone was seen a few times. This sequence joins TRBV5-1 and TRBJ2-7, with TRBD2 matching over 7 bases. This CDR3 region has 14 residues. The germline V gene encodes CDR1 SGHRS and CDR2 YFSETQ. Trimming took 4 bases from V and 3 from J; bases not matched to a gene: 7. The CDR3 protein is CASSPWASGYEQYF. The CDR3 coding sequence is TGCGCCAGCAGCCCCTGGGCTAGCGGCTACGAGCAGTACTTC.

The chain links TRBV29-1 to TRBJ2-1, with 8 bases identical to TRBD1. The germline V gene has CDR1 SQVTM and CDR2 ANQGSEA. Trimming removed 8 bases from V and 7 bases from J; junction bases left unmatched: 10. There are 13 residues in the CDR3. The chain's CDR3 is CSSGRDRWNEQFF. In DNA, the CDR3 is TGCAGCTCCGGCCGGGACAGGTGGAATGAGCAGTTCTTC.

The V call is TRBV9, the J call TRBJ2-2, with 9 bases matching TRBD2. The CDR3 totals 17 residues. CDR1 and CDR2 (germline): SGDLS, YYNGEE. The J segment lost 6 bases and the V segment lost 3 bases, leaving 12 bases of the junction unmatched. The CDR3 DNA sequence: TGTGCCAGCAGCGCCCCGGCGGGAGGGCCTAGTGCCGGGGAGCTGTTTTTT. Translated, it gives CASSAPAGGPSAGELFF.

This clone has a single count. The genes are TRBV4-3 and TRBJ2-1; the D is unclear. CDR1 LGHNA and CDR2 YSLEER come from the germline V gene. CDR3 length: 13 residues. V gave up 0 bases and J gave up 6 bases, with 6 bases separating them. The CDR3: CASSQELTNEQFF. The CDR3 DNA is TGCGCCAGCAGCCAAGAATTAACCAATGAGCAGTTCTTC.